What follows are 28 T cell receptor beta chains derived from one specimen sequenced in a study of CD8 T cells in Susac syndrome. Reverse transcription used roughly 0.5 to 1 ug RNA and random hexamers. One entry per CDR3 protein results from TCRdb running MiXCR on the immunoSEQ multiplex PCR reads. The sample consists of about 83,000 distinct CDR3 sequences, 96% of them appearing once. Sample: CD8+ T cells from PBMCs. Receptors were obtained from a human donor with Susac syndrome.

The chain combines TRBV30 with TRBJ2-2, with 7 bases that match TRBD1. V was pared by 5 bases and J by 4 bases, with 4 bases of the junction left unmatched. The CDR3 runs 13 residues. In germline, CDR1 is GTSNPN, CDR2 SVGIG (reference sequence). CDR3 region: CAWGGQVTGELFF. CDR3 sequence (DNA): TGTGCCTGGGGTGGACAGGTCACCGGGGAGCTGTTTTTT.

The chain is built from TRBV7-2 and TRBJ2-7; D ambiguous. Germline V lookup: CDR1 SGHTA, CDR2 FQGNSA. The CDR3 is 14 residues long. The V gene lost 2 bases and the J gene lost 4 bases, with 12 bases spanning the gap. As DNA, the CDR3 is TGTGCCAGCAGCTTATCCCCGACCAGTTACGAGCAGTACGTC. Protein sequence: CASSLSPTSYEQYV.

The V and J genes are TRBV20-1 and TRBJ2-4, with D uncertain. This CDR3 is 16 amino acids long. Deletions cut 0 bases from V and 3 bases from J, with 15 bases between. CDR1 and CDR2 (germline): DFQATT, SNEGSKA (reference sequence). Written as DNA, the CDR3 is TGCAGTGCTAGAGATTTCAACCAGGAGAGCAAAAACATTCAGTACTTC. It specifies CSARDFNQESKNIQYF.

The V and J genes are TRBV4-1 and TRBJ1-1, with a weak D call TRBD1 (5 bases). Trimming took off 0 bases at V and 5 bases at J, with 10 bases between the two ends. Germline V CDR1 and CDR2: MGHRA, YSYEKL. The CDR3 has 14 residues. CDR3 loop: CASSQERGRTEAFF. CDR3 bases: TGCGCCAGCAGCCAAGAAAGGGGTCGGACTGAAGCTTTCTTT.

In its sample, this clonotype was seen once. The chain employs TRBV6-1 and TRBJ2-7; possible D gene TRBD1, 7 bases. The CDR3 length is 16 residues. CDR1 is MNHNS and CDR2 is SASEGT in the germline V gene. V was cut by 7 bases and J by 2 bases, with 21 bases left in between. The CDR3 sequence: CASKDERRDRPYEQYF. As DNA, the CDR3 is TGTGCCAGCAAGGACGAAAGGAGGGACAGACCCTACGAGCAGTACTTC.

The V and J genes are TRBV5-1 and TRBJ1-2; the D is unclear. Trimming shortened V by 2 bases and J by 2 bases, and 13 bases separated the two germline ends. Germline assignment: CDR1 SGHRS and CDR2 YFSETQ. The length of the CDR3 is 15 residues. Here the CDR3 reads CASSLRGGVNYGYTF. CDR3 DNA: TGCGCCAGCAGCTTACGCGGCGGGGTAAACTATGGCTACACCTTC.

Concerning this clonotype: Germline and junction disagree at one end, which may indicate a read error. The V and J genes are TRBV15 and TRBJ2-7; TRBD2 might be the D (6 bases). Per germline, CDR1 LNHNV and CDR2 YYDKDF (reference sequence). The CDR3 length is 12 residues. CDR3 in DNA: TGTGCCACCAGCAGAGAACGCGGAGGGGTAGACTTC. Translating gives CATSRERGGVDF.

The J gene is TRBJ2-2, the V gene TRBV13, with 9 bases fitting TRBD1. The junction had 14 bases not matched to a gene; V was cut back by 5 bases and J by 7 bases. Germline CDR1 reads PRHDT; CDR2 reads FYEKMQ (reference sequence). The CDR3 is 17 residues long. Here the CDR3 reads CASSLEQGARIGGELFF. CDR3 in DNA: TGTGCCAGCAGCCTAGAACAGGGGGCGCGGATTGGCGGGGAGCTGTTTTTT.

The chain is built from TRBV2 and TRBJ2-7; the D is unclear. Trimming removed 3 bases at V and 3 bases at J, with 12 bases between. Germline lookup yields CDR1 SNHLY and CDR2 FYNNEI. The CDR3 consists of 14 residues. CDR3 DNA sequence: TGTGCCAGCAGTGATGCCCCGGGCCTCTACGAGCAGTACGTC. Protein: CASSDAPGLYEQYV.

This clonotype was seen a single time. The CDR3 sequence is CAWSPLTGELFF. The CDR3 nucleotides read TGTGCCTGGAGTCCTTTAACCGGGGAGCTGTTTTTT. This chain uses TRBV30 with TRBJ2-2, with unresolved D. CDR3 length: 12 amino acids. From germline, CDR1 is GTSNPN and CDR2 SVGIG (reference sequence). V lost 2 bases and J lost 5, with 6 bases in between.

This clonotype was counted a single time. V usage is TRBV29-1 and J usage is TRBJ2-5; no definite D call. There are 12 residues in the CDR3. Trimming shortened V by 6 bases and J by 1 base, and 9 bases separated the two germline ends. Germline lookup yields CDR1 SQVTM and CDR2 ANQGSEA. CDR3 in DNA: TGCAGCGTCGCGCGACTCCAAGAGACCCAGTACTTC. The encoded protein is CSVARLQETQYF.

This CDR3 is CASGQGAGYNEQFF. In nucleotides, the CDR3 is TGTGCCAGCGGACAGGGGGCTGGGTACAATGAGCAGTTCTTC. The chain employs TRBV13 and TRBJ2-1, with TRBD1 matching over 11 bases. The CDR3 length is 14 residues. Germline V gene data show CDR1 as PRHDT and CDR2 as FYEKMQ (reference sequence). Trimming cost V 8 bases and J 4 bases; bases outside gene matches: 4.

V usage is TRBV29-1 and J usage is TRBJ2-2; 8 bases line up with TRBD1. The CDR3 consists of 16 residues. V lost 7 bases, J lost 7 bases, and 17 bases stayed unmatched. Germline V CDR1 and CDR2: SQVTM, ANQGSEA. For the CDR3, the DNA is TGCAGCGGGCTCGTTTTTGGACAGGGTATGAGCGGGGAGCTGTTTTTT. The encoded protein is CSGLVFGQGMSGELFF.

This clonotype was seen just once. The chain recombines TRBV20-1 with TRBJ1-5; 9 bases agree with TRBD1. Germline assignment: CDR1 DFQATT and CDR2 SNEGSKA (reference sequence). V lost 0 bases to trimming and J lost 7 bases; unmatched junction nucleotides: 4. This CDR3 contains 14 residues. The DNA for the CDR3 is TGCAGTGCTAGAGAAGGACAGGGGACGCAGCCCCAGCATTTT. Its translation is CSAREGQGTQPQHF.

This rearrangement joins TRBV7-9 to TRBJ2-3; D remains ambiguous. The CDR3 covers 14 residues. V gave up 5 bases and J gave up 0 bases, with 9 bases separating them. Germline loops: CDR1 SEHNR, CDR2 FQNEAQ (reference sequence). CDR3 nucleotides: TGTGCCAGCAGCCCCGAAGCTAGCACAGATACGCAGTATTTT. Translated: CASSPEASTDTQYF.

The rearrangement links TRBV6-6 to TRBJ2-1, with 9 bases aligning to TRBD2. Germline CDR1 reads MNHNY; CDR2 reads SVGAGI (reference sequence). This CDR3 has 14 amino acids. With 4 bases clipped from V and 7 bases from J, the junction kept 5 bases outside the gene matches. This chain's CDR3 is CASSLAGVGNEQFF. DNA of the CDR3: TGTGCCAGCAGTTTAGCGGGAGTGGGGAATGAGCAGTTCTTC.

The rearrangement uses TRBV20-1 and TRBJ2-7; D uncertain. The ends were cut back, 5 bases at V and 4 bases at J, with 12 bases in the middle. The CDR3 covers 12 residues. Looked up from germline, CDR1 is DFQATT and CDR2 is SNEGSKA (reference sequence). CDR3 loop: CSAPMDVYEQYV. CDR3 nucleotide sequence: TGCAGTGCTCCCATGGACGTATACGAGCAGTACGTC.

The chain recombines TRBV3-1 with TRBJ2-7; D is unclear. There are 13 residues in the CDR3. V was clipped by 1 base and J by 1 base, with 5 bases between them. From germline, CDR1 is LGHDT and CDR2 YNNKEL (reference sequence). CDR3 DNA sequence: TGTGCCAGCAGCCAAGCTGGGTCCTACGAGCAGTACGTC. Its protein is CASSQAGSYEQYV.

This rearrangement joins TRBV15 to TRBJ1-2, with D uncertain. V shed 0 bases and J shed 3 bases, with 14 bases lying between them. The CDR3 loop spans 16 amino acids. Germline CDR1 reads LNHNV; CDR2 reads YYDKDF (reference sequence). CDR3: CATSRETVSGDYGYTF. The DNA for the CDR3 is TGTGCCACCAGCAGAGAAACAGTAAGTGGCGACTATGGCTACACCTTC.

The chain combines TRBV5-1 with TRBJ2-5; perhaps TRBD2 as D (5 bases). V lost 4 bases to trimming and J lost 5 bases, with 30 bases between them. CDR1 is SGHRS, CDR2 YFSETQ, per germline. The CDR3 runs to 19 residues. The CDR3: CASSDAPFREGMTSETQYF. The CDR3 DNA reads TGCGCCAGCAGCGATGCCCCCTTCCGGGAAGGGATGACTTCGGAGACCCAGTACTTC.

This clonotype occurred once. V usage is TRBV5-6 and J usage is TRBJ1-2, with D hard to call. The CDR3 is 14 residues long. The V gene's germline CDR1 is SGHDT and CDR2 YYEEEE. Trimming removed 0 bases from V and 7 bases from J, with 13 bases in between. As DNA, the CDR3 is TGTGCCAGCAGCTTGGGGTCGCCTGGCCGTGGCTACACCTTC. It encodes CASSLGSPGRGYTF.

The chain couples TRBV6-2 or TRBV6-3 to TRBJ2-3; TRBD2 aligns across 13 bases. Looked up from germline, CDR1 is MNHEY and CDR2 is SVGEGT. V was pared by 4 bases and J by 5 bases, with 9 bases of the junction left unmatched. The CDR3 is 17 residues long. The CDR3 loop is CASSCPTSGRGEDTQYF. The CDR3 nucleotides are TGTGCCAGCAGTTGCCCCACTAGCGGGAGGGGTGAAGATACGCAGTATTTT.

The rearrangement links TRBV6-2 or TRBV6-3 to TRBJ2-1, with 7 bases aligning to TRBD1. Germline V gene data show CDR1 as MNHEY and CDR2 as SVGEGT. The CDR3 loop spans 15 amino acids. V was clipped by 9 bases and J by 1 base; unmatched bases: 9. CDR3 in amino acids: CARRTGVGSYNEQFF. CDR3 DNA sequence: TGTGCCAGACGAACAGGGGTGGGGTCCTACAATGAGCAGTTCTTC.

The CDR3 loop is CASSLPPYEQYF. DNA of the CDR3: TGTGCCAGCAGTTTACCCCCTTACGAGCAGTACTTC. The chain combines TRBV28 with TRBJ2-7, with unresolved D. The V gene's germline CDR1 is MDHEN and CDR2 SYDVKM. V was trimmed by 2 bases and J by 4 bases, leaving 6 bases between them. This CDR3 contains 12 residues.

This sequence joins TRBV30 and TRBJ1-1; 7 nucleotides align to TRBD1. Germline V gives CDR1 GTSNPN, CDR2 SVGIG (reference sequence). The junction had 8 bases not matched to a gene; V was cut back by 0 bases and J by 4 bases. This CDR3 comprises 15 residues. CDR3 sequence: CAWSVGQGVATEAFF. The DNA of the CDR3 is TGTGCCTGGAGTGTGGGGCAGGGGGTCGCCACTGAAGCTTTCTTT.

The chain uses TRBV5-1 and TRBJ2-5; 10 bases align to TRBD2. V gave up 0 bases and J gave up 2 bases; unmatched junction bases: 4. Germline V gene lookup returns CDR1 SGHRS and CDR2 YFSETQ. The CDR3 length is 16 residues. The CDR3 DNA follows: TGCGCCAGCAGCTTGGAGGCTAGCGGGAGTCAAGAGACCCAGTACTTC. Translated: CASSLEASGSQETQYF.

The chain combines TRBV27 with TRBJ2-1, with D unresolved. The germline V and J ends were trimmed by 3 bases and 6 bases, with 6 bases remaining between them. The CDR3 is made up of 12 amino acids. Per the germline V gene, CDR1 is MNHEY and CDR2 is SMNVEV (reference sequence). The CDR3, as DNA: TGTGCCAGCAGTTTCCCAGGCAATGAGCAGTTCTTC. As protein: CASSFPGNEQFF.

The table lists this clonotype with a count of one. This chain links TRBV7-9 with TRBJ2-7, with 12 bases aligning to TRBD2. The germline V gene has CDR1 SEHNR and CDR2 FQNEAQ (reference sequence). CDR3 length: 15 residues. V lost 4 bases to trimming and J lost 0 bases; unmatched junction nucleotides: 1. CDR3 loop: CASSSGLAGSYEQYV. As DNA, the CDR3 is TGTGCCAGCAGCTCGGGACTAGCGGGCTCCTACGAGCAGTACGTC.